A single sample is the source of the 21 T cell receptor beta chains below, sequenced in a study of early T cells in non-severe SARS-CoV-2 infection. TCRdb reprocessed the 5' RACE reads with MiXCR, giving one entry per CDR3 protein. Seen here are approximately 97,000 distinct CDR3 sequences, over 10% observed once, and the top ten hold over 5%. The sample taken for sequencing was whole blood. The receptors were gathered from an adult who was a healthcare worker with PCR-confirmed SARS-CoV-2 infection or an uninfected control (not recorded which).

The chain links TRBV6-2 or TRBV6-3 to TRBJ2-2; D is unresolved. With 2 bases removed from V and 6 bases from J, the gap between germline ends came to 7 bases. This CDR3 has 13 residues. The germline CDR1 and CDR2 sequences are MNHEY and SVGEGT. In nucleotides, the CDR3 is TGTGCCAGCAGTTACGCAGGATCCGGGGAGCTGTTTTTT. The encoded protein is CASSYAGSGELFF.

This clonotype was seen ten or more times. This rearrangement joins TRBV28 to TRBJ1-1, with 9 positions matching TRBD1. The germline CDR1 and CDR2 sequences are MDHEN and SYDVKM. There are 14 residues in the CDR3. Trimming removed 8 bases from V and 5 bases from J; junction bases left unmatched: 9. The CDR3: CASWTGTGQTEAFF. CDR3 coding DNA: TGTGCCAGCTGGACCGGGACAGGGCAGACTGAAGCTTTCTTT. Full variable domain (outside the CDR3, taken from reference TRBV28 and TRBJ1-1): DVKVTQSSRYLVKRTGEKVFLECVQDMDHENMFWYRQDPGLGLRLIYFSYDVKMKEKGDIPEGYSVSREKKERFSLILESASTNQTSMYLCASWTGTGQTEAFFGQGTRLTVV.

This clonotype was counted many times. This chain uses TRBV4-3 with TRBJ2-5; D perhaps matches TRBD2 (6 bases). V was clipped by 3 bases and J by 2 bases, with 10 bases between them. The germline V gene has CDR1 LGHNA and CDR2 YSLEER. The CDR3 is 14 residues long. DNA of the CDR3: TGCGCCAGCAGCCAGGGACTGTCTCAAGAGACCCAGTACTTC. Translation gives CASSQGLSQETQYF.

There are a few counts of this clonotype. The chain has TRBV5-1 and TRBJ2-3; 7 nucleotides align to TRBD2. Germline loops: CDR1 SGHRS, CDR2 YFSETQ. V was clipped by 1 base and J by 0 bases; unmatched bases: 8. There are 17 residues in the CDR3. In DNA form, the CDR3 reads TGCGCCAGCAGCTTGACGCTAGCGGAGAGAAGCACAGATACGCAGTATTTT. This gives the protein CASSLTLAERSTDTQYF.

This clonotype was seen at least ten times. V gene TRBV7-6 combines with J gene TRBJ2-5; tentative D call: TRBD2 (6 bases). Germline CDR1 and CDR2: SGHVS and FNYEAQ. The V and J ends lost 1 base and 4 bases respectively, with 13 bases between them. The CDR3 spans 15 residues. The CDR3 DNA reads TGTGCCAGCAGCTTAGGACGTAGGGGAGGAGAGACCCAGTACTTC. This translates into CASSLGRRGGETQYF.

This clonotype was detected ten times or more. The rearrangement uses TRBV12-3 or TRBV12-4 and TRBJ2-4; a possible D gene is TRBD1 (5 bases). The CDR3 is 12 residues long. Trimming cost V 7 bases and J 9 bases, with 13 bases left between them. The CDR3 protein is CASTGHSAIQYF. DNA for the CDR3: TGTGCCAGCACTGGACATTCGGCCATTCAGTACTTC.

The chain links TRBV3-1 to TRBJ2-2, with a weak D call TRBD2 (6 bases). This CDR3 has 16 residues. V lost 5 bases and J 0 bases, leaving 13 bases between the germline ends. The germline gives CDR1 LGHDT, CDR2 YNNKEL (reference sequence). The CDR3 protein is CASSWAGRANTGELFF. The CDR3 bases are TGTGCCAGCAGCTGGGCGGGACGGGCGAACACCGGGGAGCTGTTTTTT.

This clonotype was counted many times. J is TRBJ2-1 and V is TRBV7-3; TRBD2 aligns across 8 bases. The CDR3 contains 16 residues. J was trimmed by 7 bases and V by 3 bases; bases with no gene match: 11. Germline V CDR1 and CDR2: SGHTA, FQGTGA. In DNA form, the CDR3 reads TGTGCCAGCAGCTTCTTGGGGAGACTAGCGCCTAATGAGCAGTTCTTC. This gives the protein CASSFLGRLAPNEQFF.

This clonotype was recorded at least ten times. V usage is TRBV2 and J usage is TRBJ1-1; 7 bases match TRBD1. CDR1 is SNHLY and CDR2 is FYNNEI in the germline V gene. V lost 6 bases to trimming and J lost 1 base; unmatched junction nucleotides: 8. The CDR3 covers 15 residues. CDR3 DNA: TGTGCCAGCAGCCACGGGACAGCTAAGAACACTGAAGCTTTCTTT. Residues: CASSHGTAKNTEAFF.

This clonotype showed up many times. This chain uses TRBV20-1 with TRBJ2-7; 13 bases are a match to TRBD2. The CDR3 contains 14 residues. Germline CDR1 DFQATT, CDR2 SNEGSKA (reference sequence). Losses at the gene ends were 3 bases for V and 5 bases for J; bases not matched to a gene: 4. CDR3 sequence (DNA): TGCAGTGCTAGTACTAGCGGGAGGGCGAACGAGCAGTACTTC. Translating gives CSASTSGRANEQYF.

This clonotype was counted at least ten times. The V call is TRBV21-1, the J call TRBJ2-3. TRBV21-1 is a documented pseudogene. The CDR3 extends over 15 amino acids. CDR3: CASSKRYWGTDTQYF. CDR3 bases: TGTGCCAGCAGCAAACGGTACTGGGGTACAGATACGCAGTATTTT.

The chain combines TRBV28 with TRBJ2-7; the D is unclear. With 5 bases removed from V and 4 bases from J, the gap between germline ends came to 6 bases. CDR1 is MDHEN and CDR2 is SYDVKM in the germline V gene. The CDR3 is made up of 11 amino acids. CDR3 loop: CASSTPYEQYF. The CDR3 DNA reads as TGTGCCAGCAGTACCCCTTACGAGCAGTACTTC.

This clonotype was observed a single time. The CDR3 loop is CASSFPGYQETQYF. CDR3 in DNA: TGTGCCAGCAGTTTTCCGGGCTACCAAGAGACCCAGTACTTC. This chain connects TRBV12-3 or TRBV12-4 to TRBJ2-5; D gene unclear. This CDR3 comprises 14 residues. V was pared by 3 bases and J by 0 bases, with 8 bases between.

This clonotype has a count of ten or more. The CDR3 bases are TGCAGCGTTACCCCGGGACAGCGAGTCAATGAGCAGTTCTTC. Its protein product is CSVTPGQRVNEQFF. This chain joins TRBV29-1 and TRBJ2-1; TRBD1 matches at 7 bases. In germline, CDR1 is SQVTM, CDR2 ANQGSEA. The CDR3 is 14 residues long. V gave up 5 bases and J gave up 6 bases; unmatched junction bases: 10.

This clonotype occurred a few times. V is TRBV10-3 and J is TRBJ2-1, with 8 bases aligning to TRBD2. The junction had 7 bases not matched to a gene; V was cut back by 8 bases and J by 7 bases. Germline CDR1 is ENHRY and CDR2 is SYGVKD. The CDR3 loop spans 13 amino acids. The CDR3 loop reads CAIGGTSVNEQFF. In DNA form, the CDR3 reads TGTGCCATCGGCGGGACTAGTGTAAATGAGCAGTTCTTC.

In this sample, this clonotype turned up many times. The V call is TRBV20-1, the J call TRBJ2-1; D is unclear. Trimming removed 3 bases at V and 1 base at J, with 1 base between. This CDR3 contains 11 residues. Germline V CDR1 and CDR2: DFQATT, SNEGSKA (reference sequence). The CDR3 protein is CSASSYNEQFF. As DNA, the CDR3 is TGCAGTGCTAGTTCCTACAATGAGCAGTTCTTC.

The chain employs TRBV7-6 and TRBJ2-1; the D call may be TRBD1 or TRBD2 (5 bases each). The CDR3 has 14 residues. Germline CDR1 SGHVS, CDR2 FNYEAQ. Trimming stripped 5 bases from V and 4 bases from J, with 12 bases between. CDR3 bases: TGTGCCAGCAGCCCGATGGGACCTTACAATGAGCAGTTCTTC. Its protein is CASSPMGPYNEQFF.

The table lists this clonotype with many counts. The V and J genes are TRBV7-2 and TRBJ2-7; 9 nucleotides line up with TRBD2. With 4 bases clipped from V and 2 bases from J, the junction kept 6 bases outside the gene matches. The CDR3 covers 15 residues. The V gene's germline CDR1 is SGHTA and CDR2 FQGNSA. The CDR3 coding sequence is TGTGCCAGCAGCTCCAGCGGGAGGCACCCCTACGAGCAGTACTTC. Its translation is CASSSSGRHPYEQYF.

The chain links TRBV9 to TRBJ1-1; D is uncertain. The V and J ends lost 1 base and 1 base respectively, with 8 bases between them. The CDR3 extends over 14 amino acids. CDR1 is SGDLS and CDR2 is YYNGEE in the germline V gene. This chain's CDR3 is CASSVTSQNTEAFF. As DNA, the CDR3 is TGTGCCAGCAGCGTAACGAGCCAGAACACTGAAGCTTTCTTT.

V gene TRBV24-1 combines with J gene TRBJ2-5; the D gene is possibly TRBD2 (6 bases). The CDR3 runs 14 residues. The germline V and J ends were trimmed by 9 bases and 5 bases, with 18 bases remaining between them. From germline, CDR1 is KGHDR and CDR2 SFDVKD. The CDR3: CATSDGGGAETQYF. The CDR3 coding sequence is TGTGCCACCTCTGACGGGGGTGGCGCGGAGACCCAGTACTTC.

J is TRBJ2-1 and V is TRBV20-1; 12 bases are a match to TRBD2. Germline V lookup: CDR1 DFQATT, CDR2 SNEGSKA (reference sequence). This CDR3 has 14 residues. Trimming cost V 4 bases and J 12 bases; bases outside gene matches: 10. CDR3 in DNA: TGCAGTGCTAAGACTAGCGGGAGTGGAGGGGCGCAGTTCTTC. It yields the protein CSAKTSGSGGAQFF.